This TCR beta chain was profiled in a study of control samples from healthy donors and cancer patients. V gave up 2 bases and J gave up 0 bases, with 14 bases separating them. The CDR3 consists of 16 residues. Germline lookup yields CDR1 LNHNV and CDR2 YYDKDF (reference sequence). Here immunoSEQ multiplex PCR was the method, and the copy in TCRdb shows in-frame clones only, minus some. The sample has about 100,000 clones, about 90% seen once. The sample consisted of blood. The TCR sequence derives from a woman aged 45-65 years in good health. V usage is TRBV15 and J usage is TRBJ2-7; a possible D gene is TRBD2 (5 bases). This CDR3 reads CATSRPIGRVSYEQYF. The CDR3 DNA reads TGTGCCACCAGCAGACCGATTGGGAGAGTCTCCTACGAGCAGTACTTC.